This T cell receptor (beta chain) was identified during a study of a mutant IDH1 vaccine in newly diagnosed glioma. As for the study in general: Treated patients were around 60% male, around 40% female, mean age approximately 41 years.

Assay: immunoSEQ multiplex PCR; the TCRdb copy retains only in-frame clones and omits some. This sample has about 98,000 clones; around nine tenths occur once, and the top ten carry roughly 0.61%. Time point: baseline, week 1 (first vaccination visit). The treatment here: pre-vaccination baseline after standard-of-care therapy. Trimming cost V 2 bases and J 6 bases, with 13 bases left between them. The CDR3 length is 14 residues. Per germline, CDR1 SEHNR and CDR2 FQNEAQ (reference sequence). J is TRBJ1-1 and V is TRBV7-9; tentative D call: TRBD1 (6 bases). The sample in question was PBMCs, obtained from a glioma patient treated with radiotherapy, temozolomide or both. The sequence came from a woman between 50 and 59 years old with glioma. This chain's CDR3 is CASSLKGGRAEAFF. The CDR3 DNA sequence: TGTGCCAGCAGCTTAAAGGGGGGAAGAGCTGAAGCTTTCTTT.